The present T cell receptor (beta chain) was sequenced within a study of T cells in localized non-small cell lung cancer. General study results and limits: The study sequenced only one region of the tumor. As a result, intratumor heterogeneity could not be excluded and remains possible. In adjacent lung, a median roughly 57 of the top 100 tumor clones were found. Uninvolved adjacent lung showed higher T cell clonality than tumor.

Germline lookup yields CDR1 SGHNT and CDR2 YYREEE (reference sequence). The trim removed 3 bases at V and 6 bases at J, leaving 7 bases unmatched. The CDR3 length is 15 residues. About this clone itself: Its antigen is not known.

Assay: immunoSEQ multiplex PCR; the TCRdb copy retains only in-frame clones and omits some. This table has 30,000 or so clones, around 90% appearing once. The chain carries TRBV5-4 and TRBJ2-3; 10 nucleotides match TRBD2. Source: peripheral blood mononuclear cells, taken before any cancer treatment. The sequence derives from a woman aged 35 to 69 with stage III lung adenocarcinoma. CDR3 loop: CASSWNSGGQDTQYF. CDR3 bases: TGTGCCAGCAGCTGGAATAGCGGGGGGCAGGATACGCAGTATTTT.